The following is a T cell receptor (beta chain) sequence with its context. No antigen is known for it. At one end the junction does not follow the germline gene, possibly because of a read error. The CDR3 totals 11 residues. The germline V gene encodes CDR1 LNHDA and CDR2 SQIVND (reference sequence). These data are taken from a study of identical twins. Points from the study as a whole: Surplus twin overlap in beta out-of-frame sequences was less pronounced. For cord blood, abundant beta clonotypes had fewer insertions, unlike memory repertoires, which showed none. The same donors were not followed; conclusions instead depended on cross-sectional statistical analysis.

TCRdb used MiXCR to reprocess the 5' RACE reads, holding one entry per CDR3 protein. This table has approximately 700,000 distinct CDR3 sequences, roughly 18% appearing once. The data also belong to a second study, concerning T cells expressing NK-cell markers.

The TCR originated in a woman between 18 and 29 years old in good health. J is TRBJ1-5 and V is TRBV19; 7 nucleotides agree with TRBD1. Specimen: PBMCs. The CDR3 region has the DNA TGTGCCAGTAGTATCCGAGCTGGGACAGCTTTT. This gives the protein CASSIRAGTAF.